The source of this T cell receptor (beta chain) is a study of T-cell reconstitution after alpha-beta-depleted transplantation in children. Study findings and constraints: Newly produced T cells mostly provided counts and TCRbeta diversity after one year, as hyperexpanded clones declined. Expanded graft clones, several hundred of them, were reportedly the source of alpha-beta T cells about two months after transplant.

This sample's TCRbeta library carried unique molecular identifier barcodes. TCRdb processed the PCR reads anew with MiXCR; each CDR3 protein has one entry. The top ten hold approximately 23% of the sample, which has 100,000 to 130,000 distinct CDR3 sequences, approximately 6.4% seen once. Comments on this clonotype: Its target is not known.

Germline CDR1 SGHDT, CDR2 YYEEEE. J was trimmed by 10 bases and V by 2 bases; bases with no gene match: 7. The CDR3 has 14 amino acids. The chain is built from TRBV5-6 and TRBJ2-1, with 9 bases that match TRBD2. Source: PBMCs, mostly from graft donor cells, taken 360 days after TCRalphabeta/CD19-depleted stem cell transplant. This TCR derives from a male patient between 2 and 15 years old who had a stem cell transplant for acute lymphoblastic leukemia, so the T cells may come from the graft donor. CDR3 in DNA: TGTGCCAGCAGCTTAGGCGGGAGGGCCCTCGAGCAGTTCTTC. Residues: CASSLGGRALEQFF.